Listed here is a single TCR beta chain. Its antigen is unidentified. Germline V gives CDR1 GTSNPN, CDR2 SVGIG (reference sequence). The V and J ends lost 7 bases and 7 bases, in that order; junction bases with no gene match: 7. The CDR3 loop spans 13 amino acids. The data belong to a study of cytomegalovirus exposure and HLA in healthy donors. 13 Jbeta primers and 60 Vbeta primers were used for the PCR. The repertoire was sequenced with immunoSEQ multiplex PCR; TCRdb's copy has only in-frame clones and lacks some. Here the sample spans some 77,000 clones, around three quarters being singletons. Study results and caveats: Cytomegalovirus association was listed for 150 or so TCR beta chains. Among the sequence variants, a highly shared cluster was likely an artifact of sequencing. TCR beta V- and J-gene trimming, according to a later analysis, was linked to a missense DCLRE1C variant. When a later analysis was performed, an Asian-associated ancestry cluster reportedly had fewer N-insertions than the roughly 690-donor mean.

The source is a man aged 25 to 45 in good health and CMV-seronegative. The chain is built from TRBV30 and TRBJ1-6, with TRBD1 identical over 7 bases. The sample was PBMCs. The CDR3 nucleotides read TGTGCCTCCACCAAACAGGGGAATTCACCCCTCCACTTT. This translates into CASTKQGNSPLHF.